This record covers a single T cell receptor (beta chain). This sample was taken from a study of shared T cell receptors in the human thymus. Only in-frame clones appear in the TCRdb table, and some are missing; sequencing was by immunoSEQ multiplex PCR. Among 600,000 or so clones listed, approximately 89% were seen once. In germline, CDR1 is SEHNR, CDR2 FQNEAQ (reference sequence). The CDR3 loop spans 16 amino acids. V was trimmed by 5 bases and J by 4 bases, leaving 20 bases between them. The same data also contributed to another study, on human thymus T cells.

Sequencing input: thymocytes. The chain couples TRBV7-9 to TRBJ2-5; a weak D match, TRBD1 (6 bases). This receptor was identified in a boy in the first two years of life with a congenital heart defect. CDR3 DNA: TGTGCCAGCAGCGAGCACAGGGTTCGTCGGGGAGAGACCCAGTACTTC. Translated: CASSEHRVRRGETQYF.